This T cell receptor beta chain was retrieved from a study of T cell repertoires in cytomegalovirus infection. At the level of the study: CMV infection plus the matching HLA type was flagged by public TCR beta signatures. Points from the study as a whole: Individuals carrying CMV plus the relevant HLA were identified by cumulative frequency of public TCR beta families. In two of eight donors, the top clonotype was HLA-C-restricted CMV-specific.

Only a few counts were recorded for this clonotype. Its antigen is unidentified. TCRdb reanalysed the reads using MiXCR and keeps one entry per CDR3 protein. The table shows 150,000 to 200,000 distinct CDR3 sequences, with approximately 17% occurring only once. Trimming pared 6 bases from V and 0 bases from J, leaving 12 bases between. The CDR3 loop spans 15 amino acids. The germline V gene encodes CDR1 MNHEY and CDR2 SVGEGT. The rearrangement uses TRBV6-2 or TRBV6-3 and TRBJ1-5; D not certain. Source material: CD8+ T cells from PBMCs. The TCR was taken from a human donor in good health (CMV status not recorded). Some clones in this sample may be carry-over from other donors' samples. The CDR3 nucleotides read TGTGCCAGCAGATTGGATGAATATAGCAATCAGCCCCAGCATTTT. Translating it yields CASRLDEYSNQPQHF.